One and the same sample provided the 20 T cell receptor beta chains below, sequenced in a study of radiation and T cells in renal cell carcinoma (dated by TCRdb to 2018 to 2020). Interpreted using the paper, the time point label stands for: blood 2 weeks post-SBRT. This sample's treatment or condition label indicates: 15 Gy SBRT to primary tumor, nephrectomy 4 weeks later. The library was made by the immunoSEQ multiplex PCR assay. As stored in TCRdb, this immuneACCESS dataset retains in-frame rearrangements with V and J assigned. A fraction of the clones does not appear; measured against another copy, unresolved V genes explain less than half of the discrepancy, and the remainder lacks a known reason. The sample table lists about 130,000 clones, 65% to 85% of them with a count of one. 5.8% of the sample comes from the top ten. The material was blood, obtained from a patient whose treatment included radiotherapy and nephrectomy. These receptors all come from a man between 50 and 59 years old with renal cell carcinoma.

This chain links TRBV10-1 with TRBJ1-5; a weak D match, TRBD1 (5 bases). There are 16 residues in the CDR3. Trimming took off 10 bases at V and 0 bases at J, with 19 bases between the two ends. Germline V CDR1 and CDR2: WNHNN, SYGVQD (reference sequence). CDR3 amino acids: CANPGSRGYSNQPQHF. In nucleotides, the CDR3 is TGCGCCAACCCGGGGTCGAGGGGTTATAGCAATCAGCCCCAGCATTTT.

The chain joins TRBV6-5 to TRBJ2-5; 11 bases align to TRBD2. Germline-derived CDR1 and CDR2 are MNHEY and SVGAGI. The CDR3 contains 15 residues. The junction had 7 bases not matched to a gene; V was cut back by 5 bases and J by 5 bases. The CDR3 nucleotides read TGTGCCAGCAGTCCCGAGACTAGCGGGATGGAGACCCAGTACTTC. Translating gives CASSPETSGMETQYF.

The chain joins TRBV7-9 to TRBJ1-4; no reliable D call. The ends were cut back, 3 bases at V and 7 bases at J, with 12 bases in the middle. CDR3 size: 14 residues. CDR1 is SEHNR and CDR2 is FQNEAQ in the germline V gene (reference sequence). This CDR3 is CASSLPHDGEKLFF. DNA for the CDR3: TGTGCCAGCAGCTTGCCTCACGACGGTGAAAAACTGTTTTTT.

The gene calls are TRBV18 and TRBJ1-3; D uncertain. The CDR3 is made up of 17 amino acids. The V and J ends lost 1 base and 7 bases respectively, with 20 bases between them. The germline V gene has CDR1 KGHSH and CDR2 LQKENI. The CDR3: CASSPRPMGLAGNTIYF. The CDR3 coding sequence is TGTGCCAGCTCACCACGGCCCATGGGATTAGCGGGGAACACCATATATTTT. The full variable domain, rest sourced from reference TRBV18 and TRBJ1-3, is NAGVMQNPRHLVRRRGQEARLRCSPMKGHSHVYWYRQLPEEGLKFMVYLQKENIIDESGMPKERFSAEFPKEGPSILRIQQVVRGDSAAYFCASSPRPMGLAGNTIYFGEGSWLTVV.

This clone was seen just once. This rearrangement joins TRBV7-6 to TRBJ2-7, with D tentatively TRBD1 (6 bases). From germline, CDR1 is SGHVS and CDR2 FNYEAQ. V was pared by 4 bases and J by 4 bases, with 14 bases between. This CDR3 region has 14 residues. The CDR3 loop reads CASSSYGQIYEQYF. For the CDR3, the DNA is TGTGCCAGCAGCTCCTACGGACAGATTTACGAGCAGTACTTC.

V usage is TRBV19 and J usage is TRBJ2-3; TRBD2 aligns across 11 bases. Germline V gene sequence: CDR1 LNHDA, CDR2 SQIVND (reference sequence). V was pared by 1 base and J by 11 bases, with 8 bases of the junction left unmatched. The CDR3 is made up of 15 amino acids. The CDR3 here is CASSIATSGAQEQYF. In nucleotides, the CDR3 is TGTGCCAGTAGTATAGCGACTAGCGGGGCCCAGGAGCAGTATTTT.

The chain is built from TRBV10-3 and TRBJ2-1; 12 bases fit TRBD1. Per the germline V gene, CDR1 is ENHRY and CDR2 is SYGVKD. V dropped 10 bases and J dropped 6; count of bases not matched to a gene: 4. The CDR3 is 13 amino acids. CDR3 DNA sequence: TGTGCCACGGGGACAGGGGGCATCAATGAGCAGTTCTTC. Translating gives CATGTGGINEQFF.

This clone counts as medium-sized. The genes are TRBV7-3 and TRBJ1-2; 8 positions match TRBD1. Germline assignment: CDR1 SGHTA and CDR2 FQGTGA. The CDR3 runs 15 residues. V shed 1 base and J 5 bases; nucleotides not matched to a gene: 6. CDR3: CASSLMGQAGYGYTF. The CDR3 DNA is TGTGCCAGCAGCTTAATGGGACAGGCGGGATATGGCTACACCTTC.

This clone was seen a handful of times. This CDR3 is CASSVGPGNYGYTF. The DNA of the CDR3 is TGTGCCAGCAGCGTAGGTCCGGGGAACTATGGCTACACCTTC. This rearrangement joins TRBV9 to TRBJ1-2, with D unclear. Germline CDR1 and CDR2: SGDLS and YYNGEE. The CDR3 length is 14 residues. V dropped 0 bases and J dropped 2 bases, with 8 bases sitting between them.

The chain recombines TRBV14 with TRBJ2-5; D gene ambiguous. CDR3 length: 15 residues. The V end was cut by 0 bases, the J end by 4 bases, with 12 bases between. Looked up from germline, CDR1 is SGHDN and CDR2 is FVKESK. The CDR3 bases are TGTGCCAGCAGCCAAGATGCCCTGCTGGGAGAGACCCAGTACTTC. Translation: CASSQDALLGETQYF.

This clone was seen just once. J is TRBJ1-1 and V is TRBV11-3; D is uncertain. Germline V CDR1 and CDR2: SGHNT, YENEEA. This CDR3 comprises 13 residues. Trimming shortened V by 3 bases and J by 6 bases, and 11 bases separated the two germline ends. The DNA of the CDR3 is TGTGCCAGCAGCTTTACCGGACGGGCTGAAGCTTTCTTT. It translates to CASSFTGRAEAFF.

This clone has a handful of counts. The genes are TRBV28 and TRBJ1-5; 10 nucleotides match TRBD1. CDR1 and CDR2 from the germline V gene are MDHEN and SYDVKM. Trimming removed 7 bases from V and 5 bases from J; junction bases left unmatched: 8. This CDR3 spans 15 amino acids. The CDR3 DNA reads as TGTGCCAGCACCCGGACAGGGGGTGACCATCAGCCCCAGCATTTT. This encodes CASTRTGGDHQPQHF.

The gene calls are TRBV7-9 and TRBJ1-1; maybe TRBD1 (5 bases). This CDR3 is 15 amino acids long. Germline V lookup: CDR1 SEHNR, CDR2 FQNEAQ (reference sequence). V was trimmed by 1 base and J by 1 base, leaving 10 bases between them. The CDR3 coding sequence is TGTGCCAGCAGCTTAGTGGTTACAGGGAACACTGAAGCTTTCTTT. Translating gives CASSLVVTGNTEAFF.

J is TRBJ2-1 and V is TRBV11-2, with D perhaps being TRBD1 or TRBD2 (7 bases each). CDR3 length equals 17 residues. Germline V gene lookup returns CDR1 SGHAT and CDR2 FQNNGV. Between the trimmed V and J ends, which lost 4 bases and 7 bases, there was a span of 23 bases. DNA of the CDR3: TGTGCCAGCAGCTCCGAGGGCGGGTGGCAGGGGGGGAATGAGCAGTTCTTC. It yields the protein CASSSEGGWQGGNEQFF.

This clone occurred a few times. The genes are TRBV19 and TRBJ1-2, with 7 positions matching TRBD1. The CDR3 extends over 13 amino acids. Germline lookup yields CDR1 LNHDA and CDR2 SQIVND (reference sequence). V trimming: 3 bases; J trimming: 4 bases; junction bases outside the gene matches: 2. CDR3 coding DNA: TGTGCCAGTAGTATGGGACAGATCTATGGCTACACCTTC. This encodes CASSMGQIYGYTF.

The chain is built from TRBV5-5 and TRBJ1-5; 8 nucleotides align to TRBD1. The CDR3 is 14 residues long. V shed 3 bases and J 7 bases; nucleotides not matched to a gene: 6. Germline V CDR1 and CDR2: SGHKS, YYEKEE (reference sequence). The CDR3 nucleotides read TGTGCCAGCAGCTCCGGACAGGGAGGACAGCCCCAGCATTTT. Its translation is CASSSGQGGQPQHF.

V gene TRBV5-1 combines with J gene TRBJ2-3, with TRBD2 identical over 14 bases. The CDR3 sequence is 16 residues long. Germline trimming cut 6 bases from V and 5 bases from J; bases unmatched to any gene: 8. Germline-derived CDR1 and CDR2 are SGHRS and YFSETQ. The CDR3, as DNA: TGCGCCAGCACCCGACTAGCGGGAGGGCCAGGAGATACGCAGTATTTT. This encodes CASTRLAGGPGDTQYF.

CDR3 coding DNA: TGTGCCAGCAGCTTACAGGGGCTGAACACTGAAGCTTTCTTT. It yields the protein CASSLQGLNTEAFF. The chain couples TRBV6-5 to TRBJ1-1; 7 bases match TRBD1. With V trimmed by 6 bases and J by 0 bases, 4 bases remained unmatched. In germline, CDR1 is MNHEY, CDR2 SVGAGI. The length of the CDR3 is 14 residues.

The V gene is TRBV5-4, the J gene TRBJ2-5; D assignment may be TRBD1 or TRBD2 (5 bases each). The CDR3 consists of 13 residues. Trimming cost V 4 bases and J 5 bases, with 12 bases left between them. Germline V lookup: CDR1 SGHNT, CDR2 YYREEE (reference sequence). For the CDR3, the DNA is TGTGCCAGCAGCCAGGGAGCAGGGGAGACCCAGTACTTC. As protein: CASSQGAGETQYF.

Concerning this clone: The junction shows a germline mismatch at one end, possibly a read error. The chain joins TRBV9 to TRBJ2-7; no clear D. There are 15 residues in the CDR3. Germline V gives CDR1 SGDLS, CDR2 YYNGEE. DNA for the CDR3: TGTGCCAGCAGCGTAGGTCCCCATTTCTCCGACGAGCAGTACTTC. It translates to CASSVGPHFSDEQYF.